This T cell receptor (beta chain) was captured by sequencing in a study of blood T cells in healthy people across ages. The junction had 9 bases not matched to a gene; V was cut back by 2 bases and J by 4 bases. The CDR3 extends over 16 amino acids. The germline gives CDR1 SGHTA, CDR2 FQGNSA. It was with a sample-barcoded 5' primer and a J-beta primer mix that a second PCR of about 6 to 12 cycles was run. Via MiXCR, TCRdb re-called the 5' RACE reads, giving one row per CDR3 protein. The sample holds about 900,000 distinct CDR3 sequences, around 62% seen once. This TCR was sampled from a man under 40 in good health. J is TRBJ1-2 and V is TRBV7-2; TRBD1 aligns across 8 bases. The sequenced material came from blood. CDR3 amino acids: CASSLSPTGGFYGYTF. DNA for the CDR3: TGTGCCAGCAGCTTATCCCCTACAGGGGGATTCTATGGCTACACCTTC. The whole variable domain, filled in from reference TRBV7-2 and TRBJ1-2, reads GAGVSQSPSNKVTEKGKDVELRCDPISGHTALYWYRQSLGQGLEFLIYFQGNSAPDKSGLPSDRFSAERTGGSVSTLTIQRTQQEDSAVYLCASSLSPTGGFYGYTFGSGTRLTVV.